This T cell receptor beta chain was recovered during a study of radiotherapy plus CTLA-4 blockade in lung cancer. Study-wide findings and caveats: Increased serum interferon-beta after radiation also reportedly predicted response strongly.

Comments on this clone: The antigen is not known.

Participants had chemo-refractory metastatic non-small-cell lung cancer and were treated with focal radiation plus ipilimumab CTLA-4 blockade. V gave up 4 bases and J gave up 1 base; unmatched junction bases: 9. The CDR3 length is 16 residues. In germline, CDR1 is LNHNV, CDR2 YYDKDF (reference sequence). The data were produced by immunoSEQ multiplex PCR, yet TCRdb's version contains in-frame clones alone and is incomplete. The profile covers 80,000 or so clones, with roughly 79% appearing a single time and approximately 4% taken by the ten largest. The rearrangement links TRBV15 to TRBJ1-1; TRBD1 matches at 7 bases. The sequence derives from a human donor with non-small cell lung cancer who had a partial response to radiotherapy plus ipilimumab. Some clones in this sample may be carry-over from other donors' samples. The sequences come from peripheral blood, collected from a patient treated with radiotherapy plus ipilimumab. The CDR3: CATSTRPGQTNTEAFF. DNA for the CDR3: TGTGCCACCAGCACAAGACCGGGACAGACGAACACTGAAGCTTTCTTT. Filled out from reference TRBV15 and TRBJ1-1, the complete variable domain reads DAMVIQNPRYQVTQFGKPVTLSCSQTLNHNVMYWYQQKSSQAPKLLFHYYDKDFNNEADTPDNFQSRRPNTSFCFLDIRSPGLGDTAMYLCATSTRPGQTNTEAFFGQGTRLTVV.